This record covers a single T cell receptor beta chain. The source of the sample is a study of T cells after yellow fever vaccination. Germline lookup yields CDR1 MNHEY and CDR2 SVGEGT. CDR3 size: 15 residues. V gave up 5 bases and J gave up 3 bases; unmatched junction bases: 7. TCRdb independently ran MiXCR on the 5' RACE reads; one entry per CDR3 protein. The table includes approximately 510,000 distinct CDR3 sequences, roughly 22% detected once. The TCR sequence derives from a man aged 18-30 years who received the YFV17D yellow fever vaccine. Sample: PBMCs, taken 21 days after the first yellow fever vaccination. The chain carries TRBV6-2 or TRBV6-3 and TRBJ2-1; 7 bases agree with TRBD1. CDR3 region: CASSLRGGDYNEQFF. DNA for the CDR3: TGTGCCAGCAGTCTTCGAGGGGGCGACTACAATGAGCAGTTCTTC.